This T cell receptor beta chain appears in the sequencing data of a study of T cells in Graves' hyperthyroidism and ophthalmopathy. The germline V gene encodes CDR1 SEHNR and CDR2 FQNEAQ (reference sequence). V was clipped by 4 bases and J by 0 bases; unmatched bases: 7. CDR3 length equals 16 residues. Regions amplified from RNA transcripts were the TCR beta CDR3 regions. The HTBI set primed first-round TCR CDR3 RT-PCR. TCRdb fed the multiplex PCR reads into MiXCR, producing one record per CDR3 protein. Of hundreds of thousands of distinct CDR3 sequences listed, under 25% are singletons. The chain is built from TRBV7-9 and TRBJ2-7; 9 nucleotides line up with TRBD1. This clonotype was sampled from a man aged 25-45 years with Graves' ophthalmopathy. Sequences were obtained from blood. In nucleotides, the CDR3 is TGTGCCAGCAGCTGGACAGGGGCCTCGAGCTCCTACGAGCAGTACTTC. Translated: CASSWTGASSSYEQYF.